This T cell receptor (beta chain) was observed in a study of shared clonotypes between healthy human individuals. Findings and caveats of the study: Read depth was anticipated to influence clonotype sharing among donors.

Samples underwent the assay at deep level. Generated by immunoSEQ multiplex PCR, the TCRdb table keeps only in-frame clones and is missing some. Here the sample spans around 300,000 clones, about nine tenths being singletons. Germline lookup yields CDR1 SGHAT and CDR2 FQNNGV. Trimming stripped 4 bases from V and 8 bases from J, with 17 bases between. The CDR3 covers 15 residues. The count of this clone is one. Its antigen is still unknown. The chain employs TRBV11-2 and TRBJ2-2, with D perhaps matching TRBD2 (6 bases). This clonotype was sampled from a man between 18 and 35 years old in good health. The sequenced sample consisted of memory CD8+ T cells sorted from blood. Subset denoted: CD45RO+ cells pooled with CCR7-negative TemRA cells. CDR3 DNA: TGTGCCAGCAGCTCCCCGGGACTCCATGCGGGGGAGCTGTTTTTT. It yields the protein CASSSPGLHAGELFF.